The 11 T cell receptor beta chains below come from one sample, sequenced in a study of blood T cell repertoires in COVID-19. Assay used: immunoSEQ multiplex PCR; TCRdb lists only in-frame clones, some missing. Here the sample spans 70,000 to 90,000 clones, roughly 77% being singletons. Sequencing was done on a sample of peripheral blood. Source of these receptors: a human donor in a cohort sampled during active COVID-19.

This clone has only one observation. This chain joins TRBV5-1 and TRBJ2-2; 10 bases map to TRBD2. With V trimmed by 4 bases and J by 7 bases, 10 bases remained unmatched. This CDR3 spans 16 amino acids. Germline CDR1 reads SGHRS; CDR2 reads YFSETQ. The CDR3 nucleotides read TGCGCCAGCAGCCCCCGGGTAGCGGGAGGTAACGGGGAGCTGTTTTTT. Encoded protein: CASSPRVAGGNGELFF.

The CDR3 coding sequence is TGCAGCGTTGAAGCCCCAATGGGAGTGAACACCGGGGAGCTGTTTTTT. Residues: CSVEAPMGVNTGELFF. V gene TRBV29-1 combines with J gene TRBJ2-2, with D maybe TRBD2 (5 bases). Germline V gives CDR1 SQVTM, CDR2 ANQGSEA. This CDR3 has 16 amino acids. The V and J ends lost 1 base and 1 base respectively, with 13 bases between them.

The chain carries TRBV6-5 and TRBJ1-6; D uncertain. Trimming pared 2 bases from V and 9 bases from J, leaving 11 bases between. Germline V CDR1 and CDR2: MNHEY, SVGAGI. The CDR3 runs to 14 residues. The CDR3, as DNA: TGTGCCAGCAGTTACGCCCCCTCCGGTTCACCCCTCCACTTT. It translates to CASSYAPSGSPLHF.

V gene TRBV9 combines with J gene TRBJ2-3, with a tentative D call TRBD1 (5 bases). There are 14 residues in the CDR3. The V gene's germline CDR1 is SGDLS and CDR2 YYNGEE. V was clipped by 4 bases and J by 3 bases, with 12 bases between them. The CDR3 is CASSSRALTDTQYF. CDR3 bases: TGTGCCAGCAGCAGCAGGGCTCTGACAGATACGCAGTATTTT.

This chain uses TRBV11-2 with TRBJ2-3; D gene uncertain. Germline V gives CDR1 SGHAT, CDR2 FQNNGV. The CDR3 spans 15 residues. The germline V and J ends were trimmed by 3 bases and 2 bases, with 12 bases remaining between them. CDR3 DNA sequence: TGTGCCAGCAGCTTGAATGGGCCCTACACAGATACGCAGTATTTT. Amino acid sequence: CASSLNGPYTDTQYF.

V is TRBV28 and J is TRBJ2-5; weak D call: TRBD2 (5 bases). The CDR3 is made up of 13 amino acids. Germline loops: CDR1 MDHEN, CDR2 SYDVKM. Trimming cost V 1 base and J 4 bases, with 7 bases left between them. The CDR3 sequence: CASSLYGGETQYF. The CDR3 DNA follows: TGTGCCAGCAGTTTATACGGAGGAGAGACCCAGTACTTC.

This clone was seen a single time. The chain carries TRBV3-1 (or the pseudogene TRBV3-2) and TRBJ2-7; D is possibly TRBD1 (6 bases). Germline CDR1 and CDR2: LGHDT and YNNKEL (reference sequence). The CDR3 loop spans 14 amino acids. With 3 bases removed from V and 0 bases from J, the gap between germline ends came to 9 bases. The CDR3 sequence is CASSQGASSYEQYF. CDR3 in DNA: TGTGCCAGCAGCCAGGGGGCGAGCTCCTACGAGCAGTACTTC.

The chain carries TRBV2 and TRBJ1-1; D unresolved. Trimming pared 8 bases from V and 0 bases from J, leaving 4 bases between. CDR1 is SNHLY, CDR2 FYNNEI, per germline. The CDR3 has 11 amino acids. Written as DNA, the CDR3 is TGTGCCAGCCACATGAACACTGAAGCTTTCTTT. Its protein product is CASHMNTEAFF.

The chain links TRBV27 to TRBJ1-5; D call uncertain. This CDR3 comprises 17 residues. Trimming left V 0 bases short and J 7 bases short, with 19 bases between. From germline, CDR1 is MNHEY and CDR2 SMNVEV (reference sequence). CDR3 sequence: CASSLSSPQVSGQPQHF. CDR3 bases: TGTGCCAGCAGTTTATCCTCCCCTCAGGTATCGGGGCAGCCCCAGCATTTT.

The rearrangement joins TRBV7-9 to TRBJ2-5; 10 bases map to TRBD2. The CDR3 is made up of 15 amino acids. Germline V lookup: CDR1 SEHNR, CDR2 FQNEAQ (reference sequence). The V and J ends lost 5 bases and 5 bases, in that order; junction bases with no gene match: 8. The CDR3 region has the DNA TGTGCCAGCAGCCCAGACAGCGGGAGGGGTGAGACCCAGTACTTC. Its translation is CASSPDSGRGETQYF.

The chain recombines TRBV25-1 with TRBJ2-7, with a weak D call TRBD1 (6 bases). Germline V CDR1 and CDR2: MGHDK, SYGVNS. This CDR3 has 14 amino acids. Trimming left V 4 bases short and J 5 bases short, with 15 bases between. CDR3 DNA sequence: TGTGCCAGCAGTGCTACTAGAGGGGGTGACGAGCAGTACTTC. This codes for CASSATRGGDEQYF.